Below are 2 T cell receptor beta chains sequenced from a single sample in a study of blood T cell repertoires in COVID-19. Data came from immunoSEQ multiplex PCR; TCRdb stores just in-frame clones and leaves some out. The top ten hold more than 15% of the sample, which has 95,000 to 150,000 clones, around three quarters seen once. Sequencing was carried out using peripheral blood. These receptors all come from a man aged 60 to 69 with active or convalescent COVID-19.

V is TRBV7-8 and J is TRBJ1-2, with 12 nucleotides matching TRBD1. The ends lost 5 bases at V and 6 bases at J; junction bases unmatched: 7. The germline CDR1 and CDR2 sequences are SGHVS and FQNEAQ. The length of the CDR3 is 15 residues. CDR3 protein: CASSPGTGGWDGYTF. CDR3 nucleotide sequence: TGTGCCAGCAGCCCCGGGACAGGGGGCTGGGATGGCTACACCTTC. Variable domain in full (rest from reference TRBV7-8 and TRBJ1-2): GAGVSQSPRYKVAKRGQDVALRCDPISGHVSLFWYQQALGQGPEFLTYFQNEAQLDKSGLPSDRFFAERPEGSVSTLKIQRTQQEDSAVYLCASSPGTGGWDGYTFGSGTRLTVV.

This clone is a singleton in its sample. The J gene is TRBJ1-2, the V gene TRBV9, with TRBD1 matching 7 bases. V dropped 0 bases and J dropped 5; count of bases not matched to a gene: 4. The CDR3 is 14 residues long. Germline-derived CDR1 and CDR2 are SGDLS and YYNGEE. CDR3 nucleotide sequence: TGTGCCAGCAGCGTAGAGGACAGGCCGTATGGCTACACCTTC. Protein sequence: CASSVEDRPYGYTF. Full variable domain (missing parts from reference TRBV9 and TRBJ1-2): DSGVTQTPKHLITATGQRVTLRCSPRSGDLSVYWYQQSLDQGLQFLIQYYNGEERAKGNILERFSAQQFPDLHSELNLSSLELGDSALYFCASSVEDRPYGYTFGSGTRLTVV.